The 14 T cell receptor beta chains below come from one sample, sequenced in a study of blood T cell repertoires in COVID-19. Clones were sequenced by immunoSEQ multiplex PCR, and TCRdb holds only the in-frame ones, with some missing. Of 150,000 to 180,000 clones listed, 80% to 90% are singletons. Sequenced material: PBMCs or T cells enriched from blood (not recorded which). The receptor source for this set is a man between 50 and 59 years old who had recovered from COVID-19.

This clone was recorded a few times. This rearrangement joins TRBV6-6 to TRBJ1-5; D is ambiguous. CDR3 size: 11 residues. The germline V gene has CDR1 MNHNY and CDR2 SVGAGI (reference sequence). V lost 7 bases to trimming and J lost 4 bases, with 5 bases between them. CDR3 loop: CASTTNQPQHF. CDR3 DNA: TGTGCCAGCACGACAAATCAGCCCCAGCATTTT.

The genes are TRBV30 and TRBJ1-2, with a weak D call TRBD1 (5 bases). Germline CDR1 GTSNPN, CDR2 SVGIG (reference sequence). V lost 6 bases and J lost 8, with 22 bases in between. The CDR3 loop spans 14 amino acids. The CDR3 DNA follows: TGTGCCTGCCCGAGGTGGGGCATCTATGAAGGCTACACCTTC. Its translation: CACPRWGIYEGYTF.

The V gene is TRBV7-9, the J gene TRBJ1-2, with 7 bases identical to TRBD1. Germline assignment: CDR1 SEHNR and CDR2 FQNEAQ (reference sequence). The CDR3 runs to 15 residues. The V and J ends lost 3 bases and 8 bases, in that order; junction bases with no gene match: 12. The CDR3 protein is CASSFLGRQGQGYTF. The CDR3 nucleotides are TGTGCCAGCAGCTTTTTGGGAAGACAGGGTCAAGGCTACACCTTC.

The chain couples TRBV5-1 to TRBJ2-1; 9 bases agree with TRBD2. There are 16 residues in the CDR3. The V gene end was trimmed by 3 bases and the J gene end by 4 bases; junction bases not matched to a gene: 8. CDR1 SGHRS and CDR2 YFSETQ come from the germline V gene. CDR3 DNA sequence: TGCGCCAGCAGCTCCATTGCGGGGGGGACTTACAATGAGCAGTTCTTC. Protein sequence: CASSSIAGGTYNEQFF.

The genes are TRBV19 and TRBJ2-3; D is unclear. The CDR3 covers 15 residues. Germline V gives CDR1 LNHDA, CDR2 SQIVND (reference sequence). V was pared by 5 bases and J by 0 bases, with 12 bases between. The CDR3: CASSAQASSTDTQYF. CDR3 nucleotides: TGTGCCAGTAGTGCCCAGGCGTCTAGCACAGATACGCAGTATTTT. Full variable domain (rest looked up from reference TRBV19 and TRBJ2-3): DGGITQSPKYLFRKEGQNVTLSCEQNLNHDAMYWYRQDPGQGLRLIYYSQIVNDFQKGDIAEGYSVSREKKESFPLTVTSAQKNPTAFYLCASSAQASSTDTQYFGPGTRLTVL.

The CDR3 loop is CASSIGSRGTGANVLTF. CDR3 DNA sequence: TGTGCCAGTAGTATAGGTTCCAGGGGCACTGGGGCCAACGTCCTGACTTTC. The chain couples TRBV19 to TRBJ2-6, with D possibly TRBD1 on 6 matching bases. V shed 1 base and J shed 2 bases, with 12 bases lying between them. CDR3 length equals 17 residues. The germline V gene has CDR1 LNHDA and CDR2 SQIVND (reference sequence). The variable domain in full, completed from reference TRBV19 and TRBJ2-6, reads DGGITQSPKYLFRKEGQNVTLSCEQNLNHDAMYWYRQDPGQGLRLIYYSQIVNDFQKGDIAEGYSVSREKKESFPLTVTSAQKNPTAFYLCASSIGSRGTGANVLTFGAGSRLTVL.

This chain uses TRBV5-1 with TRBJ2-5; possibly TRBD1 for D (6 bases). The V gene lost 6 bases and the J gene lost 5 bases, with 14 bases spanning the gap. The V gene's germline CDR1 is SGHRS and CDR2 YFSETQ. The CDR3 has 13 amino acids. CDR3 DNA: TGCGCCAGCAAACAGGGTGATACGGAGACCCAGTACTTC. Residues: CASKQGDTETQYF. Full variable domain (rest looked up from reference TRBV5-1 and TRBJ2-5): KAGVTQTPRYLIKTRGQQVTLSCSPISGHRSVSWYQQTPGQGLQFLFEYFSETQRNKGNFPGRFSGRQFSNSRSEMNVSTLELGDSALYLCASKQGDTETQYFGPGTRLLVL.

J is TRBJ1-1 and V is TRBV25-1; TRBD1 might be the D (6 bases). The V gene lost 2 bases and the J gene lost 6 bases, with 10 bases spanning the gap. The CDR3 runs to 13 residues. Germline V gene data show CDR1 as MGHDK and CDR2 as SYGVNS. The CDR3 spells CASSERTVSEAFF. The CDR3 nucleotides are TGTGCCAGCAGTGAAAGGACAGTATCTGAAGCTTTCTTT.

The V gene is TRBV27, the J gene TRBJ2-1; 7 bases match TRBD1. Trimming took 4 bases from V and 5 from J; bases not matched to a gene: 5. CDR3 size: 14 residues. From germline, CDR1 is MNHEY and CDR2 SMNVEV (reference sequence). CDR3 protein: CASSSLQGNNEQFF. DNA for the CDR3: TGTGCCAGCAGTTCACTACAGGGGAACAATGAGCAGTTCTTC.

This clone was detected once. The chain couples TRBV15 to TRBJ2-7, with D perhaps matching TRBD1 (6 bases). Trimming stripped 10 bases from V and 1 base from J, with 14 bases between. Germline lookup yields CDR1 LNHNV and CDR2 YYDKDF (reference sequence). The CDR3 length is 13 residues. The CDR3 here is CAIRDTASYEQYF. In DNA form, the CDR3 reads TGTGCCATTCGGGACACTGCTTCCTACGAGCAGTACTTC.

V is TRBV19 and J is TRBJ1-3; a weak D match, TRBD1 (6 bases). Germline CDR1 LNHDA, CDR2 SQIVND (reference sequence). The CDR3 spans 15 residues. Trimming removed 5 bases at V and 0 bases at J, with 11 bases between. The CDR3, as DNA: TGTGCCAGTAGTGTCGGACAGAACTCTGGAAACACCATATATTTT. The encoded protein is CASSVGQNSGNTIYF.

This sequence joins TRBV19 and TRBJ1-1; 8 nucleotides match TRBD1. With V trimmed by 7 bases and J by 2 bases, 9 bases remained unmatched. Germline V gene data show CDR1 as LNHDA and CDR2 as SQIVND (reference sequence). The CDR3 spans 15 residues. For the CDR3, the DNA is TGTGCCAGTATCCCACGACAGGGGACCAACACTGAAGCTTTCTTT. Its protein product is CASIPRQGTNTEAFF.

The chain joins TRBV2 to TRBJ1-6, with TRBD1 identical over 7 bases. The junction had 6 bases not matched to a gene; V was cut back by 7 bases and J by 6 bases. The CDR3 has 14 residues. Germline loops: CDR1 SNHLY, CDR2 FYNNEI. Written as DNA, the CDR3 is TGTGCCAGCAAACCACAGGGGATTAATTCACCCCTCCACTTT. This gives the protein CASKPQGINSPLHF.

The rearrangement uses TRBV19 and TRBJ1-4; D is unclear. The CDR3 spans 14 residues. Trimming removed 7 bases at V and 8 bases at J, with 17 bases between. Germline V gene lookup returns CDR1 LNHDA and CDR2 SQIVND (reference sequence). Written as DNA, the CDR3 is TGTGCCAGTACCCAATCGGGGAGATGGGAAAAACTGTTTTTT. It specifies CASTQSGRWEKLFF.